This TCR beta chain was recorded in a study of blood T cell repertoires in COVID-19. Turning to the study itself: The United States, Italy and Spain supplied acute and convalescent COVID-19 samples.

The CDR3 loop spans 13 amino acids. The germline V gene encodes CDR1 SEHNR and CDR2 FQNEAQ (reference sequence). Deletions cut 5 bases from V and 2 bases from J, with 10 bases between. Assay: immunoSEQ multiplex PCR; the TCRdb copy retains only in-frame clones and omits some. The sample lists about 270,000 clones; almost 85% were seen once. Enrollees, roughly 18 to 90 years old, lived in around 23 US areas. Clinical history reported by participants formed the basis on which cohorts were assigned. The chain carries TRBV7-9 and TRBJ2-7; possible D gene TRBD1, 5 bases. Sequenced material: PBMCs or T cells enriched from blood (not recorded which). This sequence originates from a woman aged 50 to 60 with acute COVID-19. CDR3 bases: TGTGCCAGCAGCCCAGGACACCCCTACGAGCAGTACTTC. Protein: CASSPGHPYEQYF. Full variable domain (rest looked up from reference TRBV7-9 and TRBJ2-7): DTGVSQNPRHKITKRGQNVTFRCDPISEHNRLYWYRQTLGQGPEFLTYFQNEAQLEKSRLLSDRFSAERPKGSFSTLEIQRTEQGDSAMYLCASSPGHPYEQYFGPGTRLTVT.